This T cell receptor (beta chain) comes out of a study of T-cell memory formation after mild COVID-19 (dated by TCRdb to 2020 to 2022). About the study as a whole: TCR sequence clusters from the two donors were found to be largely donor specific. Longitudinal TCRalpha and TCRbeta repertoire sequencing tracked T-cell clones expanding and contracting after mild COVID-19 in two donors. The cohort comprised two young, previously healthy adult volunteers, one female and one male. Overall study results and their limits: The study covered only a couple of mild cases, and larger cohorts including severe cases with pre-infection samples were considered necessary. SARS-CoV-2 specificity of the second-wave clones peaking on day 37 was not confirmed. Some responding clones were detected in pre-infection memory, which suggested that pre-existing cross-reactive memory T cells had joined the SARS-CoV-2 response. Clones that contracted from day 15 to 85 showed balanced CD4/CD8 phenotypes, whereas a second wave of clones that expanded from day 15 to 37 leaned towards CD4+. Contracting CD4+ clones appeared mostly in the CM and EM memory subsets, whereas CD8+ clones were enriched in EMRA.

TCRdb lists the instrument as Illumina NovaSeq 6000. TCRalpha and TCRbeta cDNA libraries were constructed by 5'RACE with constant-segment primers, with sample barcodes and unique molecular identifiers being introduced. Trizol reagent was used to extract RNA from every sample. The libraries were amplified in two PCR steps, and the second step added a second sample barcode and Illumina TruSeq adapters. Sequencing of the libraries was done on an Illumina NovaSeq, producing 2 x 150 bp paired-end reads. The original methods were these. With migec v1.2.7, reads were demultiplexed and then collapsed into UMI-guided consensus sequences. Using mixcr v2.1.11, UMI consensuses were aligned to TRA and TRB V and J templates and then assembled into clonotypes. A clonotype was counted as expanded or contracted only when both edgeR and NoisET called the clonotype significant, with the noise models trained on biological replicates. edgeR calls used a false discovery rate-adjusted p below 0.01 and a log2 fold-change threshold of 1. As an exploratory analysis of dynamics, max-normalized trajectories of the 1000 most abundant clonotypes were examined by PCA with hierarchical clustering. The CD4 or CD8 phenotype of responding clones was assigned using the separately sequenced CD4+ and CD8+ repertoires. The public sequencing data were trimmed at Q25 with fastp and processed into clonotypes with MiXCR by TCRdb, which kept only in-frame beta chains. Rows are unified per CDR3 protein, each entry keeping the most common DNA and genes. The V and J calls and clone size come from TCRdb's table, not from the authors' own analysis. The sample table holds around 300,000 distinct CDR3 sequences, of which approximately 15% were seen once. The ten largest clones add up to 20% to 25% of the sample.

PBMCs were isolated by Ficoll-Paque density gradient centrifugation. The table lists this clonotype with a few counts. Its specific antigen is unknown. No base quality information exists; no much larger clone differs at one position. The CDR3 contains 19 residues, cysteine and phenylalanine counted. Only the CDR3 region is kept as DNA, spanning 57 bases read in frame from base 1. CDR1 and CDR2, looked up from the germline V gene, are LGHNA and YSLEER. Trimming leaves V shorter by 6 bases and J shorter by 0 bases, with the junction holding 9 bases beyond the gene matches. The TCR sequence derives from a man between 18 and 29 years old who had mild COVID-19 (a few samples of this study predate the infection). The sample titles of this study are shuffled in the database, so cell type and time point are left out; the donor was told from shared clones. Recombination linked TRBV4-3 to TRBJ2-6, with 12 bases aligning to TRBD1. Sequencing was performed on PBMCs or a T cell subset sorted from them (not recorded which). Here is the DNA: TGCGCCAGCAGGCGATCCGGGACAGGGGGCCCCTCTGGGGCCAACGTCCTGACTTTC. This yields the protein CASRRSGTGGPSGANVLTF.